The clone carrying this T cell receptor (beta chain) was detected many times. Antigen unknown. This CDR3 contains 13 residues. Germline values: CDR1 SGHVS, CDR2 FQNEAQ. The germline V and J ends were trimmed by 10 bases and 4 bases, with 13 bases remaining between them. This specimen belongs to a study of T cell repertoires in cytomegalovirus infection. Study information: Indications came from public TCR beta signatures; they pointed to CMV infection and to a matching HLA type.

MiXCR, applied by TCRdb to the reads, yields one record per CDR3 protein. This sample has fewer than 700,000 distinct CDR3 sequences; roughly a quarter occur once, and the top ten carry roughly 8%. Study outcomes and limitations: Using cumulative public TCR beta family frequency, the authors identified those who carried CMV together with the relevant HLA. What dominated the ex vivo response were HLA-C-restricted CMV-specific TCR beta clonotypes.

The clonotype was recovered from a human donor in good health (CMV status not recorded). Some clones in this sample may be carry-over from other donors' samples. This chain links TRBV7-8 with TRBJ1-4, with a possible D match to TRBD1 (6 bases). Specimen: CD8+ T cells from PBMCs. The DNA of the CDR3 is TGTGCCATCTTAAGACAGGATAATGAAAAACTGTTTTTT. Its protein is CAILRQDNEKLFF.